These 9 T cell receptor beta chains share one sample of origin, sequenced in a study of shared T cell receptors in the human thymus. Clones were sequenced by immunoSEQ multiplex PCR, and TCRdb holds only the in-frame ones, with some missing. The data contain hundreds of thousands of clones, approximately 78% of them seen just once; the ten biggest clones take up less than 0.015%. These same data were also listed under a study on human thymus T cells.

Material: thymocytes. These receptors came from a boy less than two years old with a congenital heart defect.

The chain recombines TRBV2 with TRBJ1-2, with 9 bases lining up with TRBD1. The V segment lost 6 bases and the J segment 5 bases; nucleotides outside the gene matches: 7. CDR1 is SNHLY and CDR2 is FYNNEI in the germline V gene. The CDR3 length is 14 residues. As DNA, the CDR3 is TGTGCCAGCAGCCGGACAGGGGAACTTTATGGCTACACCTTC. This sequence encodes CASSRTGELYGYTF.

The CDR3 sequence: CSVEKNSGRAGEQFF. DNA of the CDR3: TGCAGCGTTGAAAAAAATAGCGGGAGGGCCGGGGAGCAGTTCTTC. The V and J genes are TRBV29-1 and TRBJ2-1; 11 nucleotides agree with TRBD2. The V segment lost 2 bases and the J segment 10 bases; nucleotides outside the gene matches: 10. Per germline, CDR1 SQVTM and CDR2 ANQGSEA. This CDR3 spans 15 amino acids.

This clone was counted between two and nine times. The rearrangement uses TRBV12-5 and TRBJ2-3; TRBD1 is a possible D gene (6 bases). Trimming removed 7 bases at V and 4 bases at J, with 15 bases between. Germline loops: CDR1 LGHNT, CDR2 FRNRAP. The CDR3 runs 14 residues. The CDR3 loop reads CASVRGRLPDTQYF. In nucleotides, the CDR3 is TGTGCTAGTGTTAGGGGGAGACTACCAGATACGCAGTATTTT.

The CDR3 nucleotides read TGTGCTAGTGGTTTGGGGCTAGCGGGGACATCTGATATGGGTGAGCAGTTCTTC. It translates to CASGLGLAGTSDMGEQFF. The chain carries TRBV12-5 and TRBJ2-1, with 9 nucleotides matching TRBD2. The V gene's germline CDR1 is LGHNT and CDR2 FRNRAP. The CDR3 has 18 residues. After removal of 1 base from V and 9 bases from J, the junction contained 16 bases not matched to a gene. Together with reference TRBV12-5 and TRBJ2-1, the CDR3 gives the full variable domain: DARVTQTPRHKVTEMGQEVTMRCQPILGHNTVFWYRQTMMQGLELLAYFRNRAPLDDSGMPKDRFSAEMPDATLATLKIQPSEPRDSAVYFCASGLGLAGTSDMGEQFFGPGTRLTVL.

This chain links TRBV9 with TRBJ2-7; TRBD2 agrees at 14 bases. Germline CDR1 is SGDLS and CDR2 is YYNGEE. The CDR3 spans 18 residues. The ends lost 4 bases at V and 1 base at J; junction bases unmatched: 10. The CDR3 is CASSPGLAGGRVSYEQYF. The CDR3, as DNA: TGTGCCAGCAGCCCAGGACTAGCGGGAGGAAGAGTATCCTACGAGCAGTACTTC.

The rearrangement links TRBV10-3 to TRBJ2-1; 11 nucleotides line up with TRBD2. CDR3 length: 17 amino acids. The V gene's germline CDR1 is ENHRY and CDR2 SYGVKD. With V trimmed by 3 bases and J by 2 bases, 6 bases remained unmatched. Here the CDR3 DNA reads TGTGCCATCAGTGACCTGTTAGCGGGGGGGACCTACAATGAGCAGTTCTTC. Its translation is CAISDLLAGGTYNEQFF.

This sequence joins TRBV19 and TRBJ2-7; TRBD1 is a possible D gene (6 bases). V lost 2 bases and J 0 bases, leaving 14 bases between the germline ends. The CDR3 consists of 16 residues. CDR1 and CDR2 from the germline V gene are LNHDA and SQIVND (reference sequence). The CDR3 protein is CASSIHPQGSSYEQYF. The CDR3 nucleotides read TGTGCCAGTAGTATACATCCTCAGGGGAGCTCCTACGAGCAGTACTTC.

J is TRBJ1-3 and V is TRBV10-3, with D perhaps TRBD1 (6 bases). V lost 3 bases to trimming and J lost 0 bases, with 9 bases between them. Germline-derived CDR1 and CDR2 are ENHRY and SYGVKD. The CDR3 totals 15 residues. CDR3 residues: CAISDPDSSGNTIYF. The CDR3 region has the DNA TGTGCCATCAGTGATCCGGACAGCTCTGGAAACACCATATATTTT.

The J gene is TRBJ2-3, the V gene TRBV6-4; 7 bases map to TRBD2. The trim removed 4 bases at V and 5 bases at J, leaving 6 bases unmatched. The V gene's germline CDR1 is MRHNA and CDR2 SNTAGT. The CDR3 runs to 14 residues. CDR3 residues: CASSGSGEQDTQYF. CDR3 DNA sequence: TGTGCCAGCAGTGGGAGCGGGGAGCAAGATACGCAGTATTTT.